This TCR beta chain was identified during a study of Graves' ophthalmopathy and Graves' hyperthyroidism. This clonotype came up many times. The antigen remains unidentified. Ophthalmopathy absent within 18 months of follow-up marked hyperthyroidism as stable. Isolation of PBMCs was performed using about 9.9 ml of fresh peripheral blood. The authors amplified TCR beta CDR3 regions from RNA transcripts. Second-round multiplex PCR followed a first-round RT-PCR using HTBI primers. TCRdb ran MiXCR on the multiplex PCR reads and lists one entry per CDR3 protein. The sample contains hundreds of thousands of distinct CDR3 sequences, just over 15% of which appear only once. J lost 4 bases, V lost 6 bases, and 4 bases had no gene match. CDR3 size: 13 residues. The study, taken as a whole, reports: A 13-signature model separated ophthalmopathy from stable hyperthyroidism, about 90% sensitivity, around 78% specificity.

J is TRBJ1-1 and V is TRBV12-3 or TRBV12-4; TRBD1 matches at 8 bases. The sequence was obtained from a woman aged 18-29 years with stable Graves' hyperthyroidism. The sample consisted of peripheral blood. CDR3 residues: CASSTGGRTEAFF. In DNA form, the CDR3 reads TGTGCCAGCAGCACAGGGGGTCGCACTGAAGCTTTCTTT.